These T cell receptor beta chains were read from a single sample in a study of CD8 T cells in ankylosing spondylitis. One entry per CDR3 protein, called by TCRdb with MiXCR from the 5' RACE reads. The data show under 250,000 distinct CDR3 sequences, with 9.5% to 12% seen just once and under 8% held by the top ten. Sequences were obtained from blood, either unsorted or a sorted T cell fraction (not recorded which). The origin of the receptors is a male donor with ankylosing spondylitis or in good health (not recorded which). The conserved cysteine and the conserved F or W are not part of the CDR3 here.

v_gene	j_gene	CDR3aa
TRBV12-3/TRBV12-4	TRBJ1-2	ASSQTRQMLYGYT
TRBV10-2	TRBJ2-2	ASSEGPSGAGELF
TRBV29-1	TRBJ1-2	SVARGGSVYGYT
TRBV12-3/TRBV12-4	TRBJ2-3	ATRQGEGTDTQY
TRBV6-1	TRBJ2-1	ASTGEAYNEQF
TRBV27	TRBJ1-1	ASSLGPDPNTEAF
TRBV12-3/TRBV12-4	TRBJ1-5	ASSEDEGGQPQH
TRBV20-1	TRBJ1-1	SARDLQGVEAF
TRBV5-6	TRBJ2-7	ASSFGTGVGEQY
TRBV6-5	TRBJ2-3	ASSYSIPDTDTQY
TRBV29-1	TRBJ2-1	SVVRTGHEQF
TRBV12-3/TRBV12-4	TRBJ2-1	ASSHRASSYNEQF
TRBV12-3/TRBV12-4	TRBJ2-3	ASTASDTQY
TRBV25-1	TRBJ2-3	ASRQGGGDTQY
TRBV5-1	TRBJ2-2	ASSSDSSDTGELF
TRBV5-1	TRBJ2-1	ASSLQTGPNEQF
TRBV29-1	TRBJ2-1	SVVRGPSSYNEQF
TRBV5-1	TRBJ2-2	ASHSGHGDTGELF
TRBV10-3	TRBJ2-7	AISELVAVQGYEQY
TRBV9	TRBJ2-7	ASSVERGGGEQY
TRBV7-2	TRBJ2-7	ASSLDPTYEQY
TRBV27	TRBJ1-2	ASSSRQGGYGYT